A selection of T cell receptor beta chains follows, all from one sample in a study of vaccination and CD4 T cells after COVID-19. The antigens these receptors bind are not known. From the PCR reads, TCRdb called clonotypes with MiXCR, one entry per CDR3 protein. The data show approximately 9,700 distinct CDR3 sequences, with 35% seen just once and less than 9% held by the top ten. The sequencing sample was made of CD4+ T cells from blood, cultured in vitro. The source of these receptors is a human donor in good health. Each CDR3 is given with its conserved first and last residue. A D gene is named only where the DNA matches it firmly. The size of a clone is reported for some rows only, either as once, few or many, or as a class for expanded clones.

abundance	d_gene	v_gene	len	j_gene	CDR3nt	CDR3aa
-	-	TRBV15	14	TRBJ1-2	TGTGCCACCAGCAGAGAAGGACAGATGTATGGCTACACCTTC	CATSREGQMYGYTF
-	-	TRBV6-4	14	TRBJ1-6	TGTGCCAGCAGTACTGACAGCGCTAATTCACCCCTCCACTTT	CASSTDSANSPLHF
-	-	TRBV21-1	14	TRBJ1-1	TGTGCCAGCAGCCCTCGAGACAAGAACACTGAAGCTTTCTTT	CASSPRDKNTEAFF
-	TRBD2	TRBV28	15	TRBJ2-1	TGTGCCAGCAGGCTACTAGCGGGGGATATTGGGACGGGGTTCTTC	CASRLLAGDIGTGFF
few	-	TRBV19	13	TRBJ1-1	TGTGCCAGTAGTATAAAGGGGGACACTGAAGCTTTCTTT	CASSIKGDTEAFF
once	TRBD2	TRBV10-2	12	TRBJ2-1	TGCGCCAGCAGACGGGGGGAGGGTGAGCAGTTCTTC	CASRRGEGEQFF
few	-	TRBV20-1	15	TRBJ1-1	TGCAGTGCTAGCCGCCCGTGGGGGGCTAACACTGAAGCTTTCTTT	CSASRPWGANTEAFF
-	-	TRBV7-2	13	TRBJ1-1	TGTGCCAGCAGCTTTGACAGAGGCACTGAAGCTTTCTTT	CASSFDRGTEAFF
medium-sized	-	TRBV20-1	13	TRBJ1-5	TGCAGTGCTAGTAGAGGAGGGCGCCAGCCCCAGCATTTT	CSASRGGRQPQHF
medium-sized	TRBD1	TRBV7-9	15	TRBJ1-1	TGTGCCAGCAGTCACACCGGGACAGCGAACACTGAAGCTTTCTTT	CASSHTGTANTEAFF
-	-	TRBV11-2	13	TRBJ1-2	TGTGCCAGCAGCTCGGACCCCTCAGCGGGCTACACCTTC	CASSSDPSAGYTF
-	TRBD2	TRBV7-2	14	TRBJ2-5	TGTGCCAGCATCCGTAGCGGGACCCAAGAGACCCAGTACTTC	CASIRSGTQETQYF
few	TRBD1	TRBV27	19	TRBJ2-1	TGTGCCAGCAGTTCTACCGTCCCGGGACAGGGCGGCACCTACAATGAGCAGTTCTTC	CASSSTVPGQGGTYNEQFF
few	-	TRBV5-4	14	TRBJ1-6	TGTGCCAGCAGCCTGGGGGGAGAGGGGTCACCCCTCCACTTT	CASSLGGEGSPLHF
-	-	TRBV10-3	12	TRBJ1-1	TGTGCCATCAGTGTTGACAGCATTTTAGCTTTCTTT	CAISVDSILAFF
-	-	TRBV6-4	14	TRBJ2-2	TGTGCCAGCACTCCCGACAGGAACACCGGGGAGCTGTTTTTT	CASTPDRNTGELFF
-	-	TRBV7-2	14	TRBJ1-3	TGTGCCAGCAGCTTAGTGGGGGCTGGAAACACCATATATTTT	CASSLVGAGNTIYF
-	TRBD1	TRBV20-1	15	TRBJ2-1	TGCAGTGCTAGGGACGGACAGGCTCGGTACAATGAGCAGTTCTTC	CSARDGQARYNEQFF
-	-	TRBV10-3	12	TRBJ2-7	TGTGCCATCGGTGACGAAACCTACGAGCAGTACTTC	CAIGDETYEQYF
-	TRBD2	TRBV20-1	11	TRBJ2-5	TGCAGTGCCTCGGGACTAGCGGAAGAGTACTTC	CSASGLAEEYF
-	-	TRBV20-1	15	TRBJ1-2	TGCAGTGCTAGAGAGAAAGGGGTCCTTAACTATGGCTACACCTTC	CSAREKGVLNYGYTF
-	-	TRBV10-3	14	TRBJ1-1	TGTGCCATCAGTGACCCTGTAAAGAACACTGAAGCTTTCTTT	CAISDPVKNTEAFF
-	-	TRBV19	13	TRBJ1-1	TGTGCCAGTAGTATAGGGCGGAGGGAGGAAGCTTTCTTT	CASSIGRREEAFF
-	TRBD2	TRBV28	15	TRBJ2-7	TGTGCCAGCAGTTTAATTGGACTAGCGGAATACGAGCAGTACTTC	CASSLIGLAEYEQYF
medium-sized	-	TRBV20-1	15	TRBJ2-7	TGCAGTGCTGCACCAGGGAGCGGACCAACCTACGAGCAGTACTTC	CSAAPGSGPTYEQYF
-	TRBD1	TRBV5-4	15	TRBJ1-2	TGTGCCAGCAGCTCCGCCCAGGGGGAAGGCTATGGCTACACCTTC	CASSSAQGEGYGYTF
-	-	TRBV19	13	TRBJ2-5	TGTGCCAGTAGTATAGGGTGGCAAGAGACCCAGTACTTC	CASSIGWQETQYF
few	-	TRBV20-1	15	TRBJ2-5	TGCAGTGCCAGGGCTTCATTTGGGCCCAAAGCGGCCCAGTACTTC	CSARASFGPKAAQYF
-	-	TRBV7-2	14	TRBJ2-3	TGTGCCAGCAGCTTAGAACTAGCAGGTGATACGCAGTATTTT	CASSLELAGDTQYF
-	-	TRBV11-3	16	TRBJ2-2	TGTGCCAGCAGCCCGGCGGCAGGGGGGGACACCGGGGAGCTGTTTTTT	CASSPAAGGDTGELFF
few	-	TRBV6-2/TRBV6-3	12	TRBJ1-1	TGTGCCAGCGCTCGGAGGGAGACTGAAGCTTTCTTT	CASARRETEAFF
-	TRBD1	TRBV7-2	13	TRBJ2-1	TGTGCCAGCAGCTTTAAGGGGGCCGATGAGCAGTTCTTC	CASSFKGADEQFF
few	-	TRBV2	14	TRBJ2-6	TGTGCCAGCAGTGCCCGGCCTGGGGCCAACGTCCTGACTTTC	CASSARPGANVLTF
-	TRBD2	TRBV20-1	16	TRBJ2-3	TGCAGTGCTCACGAAGGGACTAGCGGGAGGAAAGATACGCAGTATTTT	CSAHEGTSGRKDTQYF
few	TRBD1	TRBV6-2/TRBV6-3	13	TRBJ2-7	TGTGCCAGCAGTCGGACAGGGACGTACGAGCAGTACTTC	CASSRTGTYEQYF
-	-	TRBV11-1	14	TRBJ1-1	TGTGCCAGCAGCTTAGCCCCGGGACGCTGGGAAGCTTTCTTT	CASSLAPGRWEAFF
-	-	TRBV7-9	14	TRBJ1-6	TGTGCCAGCAGCCCACAGGGCGGGGGGTCACCCCTCCACTTT	CASSPQGGGSPLHF